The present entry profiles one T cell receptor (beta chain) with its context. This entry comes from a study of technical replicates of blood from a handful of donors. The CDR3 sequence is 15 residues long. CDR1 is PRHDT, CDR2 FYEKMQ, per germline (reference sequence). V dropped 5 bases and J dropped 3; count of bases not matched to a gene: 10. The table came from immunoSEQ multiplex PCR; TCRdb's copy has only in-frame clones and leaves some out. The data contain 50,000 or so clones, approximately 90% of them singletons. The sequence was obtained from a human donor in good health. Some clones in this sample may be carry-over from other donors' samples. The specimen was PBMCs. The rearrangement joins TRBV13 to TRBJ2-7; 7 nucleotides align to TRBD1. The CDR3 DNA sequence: TGTGCCAGCAGCCCACCGGGACAGACCTACTACGAGCAGTACTTC. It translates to CASSPPGQTYYEQYF.